This TCR beta chain was sequenced in a study of T cells in Graves' hyperthyroidism and ophthalmopathy. This clonotype came up many times. From RNA transcripts, TCR beta CDR3 regions were amplified. When the TCR CDR3 underwent first-round RT-PCR, the HTBI primer set was used. MiXCR, run by TCRdb on the multiplex PCR reads, gives a single entry per CDR3 protein. The profile shows around 580,000 distinct CDR3 sequences, approximately 15% of them singletons. CDR1 and CDR2 (germline): SEHNR, FQNEAQ (reference sequence). The CDR3 is 13 residues long. Germline trimming cut 0 bases from V and 13 bases from J; bases unmatched to any gene: 6. For Graves' hyperthyroidism to be stable, ophthalmopathy could not progress within 18 months.

The chain carries TRBV7-9 and TRBJ2-1, with TRBD2 matching 7 bases. The sequence was obtained from a woman between 18 and 29 years old with Graves' hyperthyroidism. Material: blood. CDR3 region: CASSLAQRGAQFF. The CDR3 nucleotides read TGTGCCAGCAGCTTAGCTCAGCGGGGAGCCCAGTTCTTC.